These 10 T cell receptor beta chains were sequenced from one sample in a study of T cells after yellow fever vaccination. One entry per CDR3 protein results from TCRdb running MiXCR on the 5' RACE reads. The table includes under 350,000 distinct CDR3 sequences, 4.1% detected once. The sample here was PBMCs, taken 5 days after the yellow fever booster vaccination. All receptors come from a man aged 18 to 30 who received the YFV17D yellow fever vaccine.

This clonotype came up many times. The chain joins TRBV7-9 to TRBJ2-7, with 7 bases identical to TRBD1. The J segment lost 3 bases and the V segment lost 6 bases, leaving 11 bases of the junction unmatched. This CDR3 comprises 15 residues. CDR1 is SEHNR and CDR2 is FQNEAQ in the germline V gene (reference sequence). CDR3 region: CASSSKTGRNYEQYF. In DNA form, the CDR3 reads TGTGCCAGCAGTTCAAAGACAGGGAGAAACTACGAGCAGTACTTC.

This clonotype occurred many times. The CDR3 region has the DNA TGTGCCAGCAGCCCGGGAGAAGATACGCAGTATTTT. It specifies CASSPGEDTQYF. This chain connects TRBV3-1 to TRBJ2-3; maybe TRBD2 (6 bases). The CDR3 runs 12 residues. Germline CDR1 reads LGHDT; CDR2 reads YNNKEL (reference sequence). V dropped 4 bases and J dropped 5 bases, with 7 bases sitting between them.

This clonotype was detected a few times. The chain employs TRBV30 and TRBJ2-3, with 8 bases lining up with TRBD2. CDR3 length equals 15 residues. The germline CDR1 and CDR2 sequences are GTSNPN and SVGIG (reference sequence). V shed 0 bases and J 6 bases; nucleotides not matched to a gene: 8. The CDR3 DNA follows: TGTGCCTGGAGTGTATACGGGGGGGCGTCGGATACGCAGTATTTT. It codes for CAWSVYGGASDTQYF. The full variable domain, rest sourced from reference TRBV30 and TRBJ2-3, is SQTIHQWPATLVQPVGSPLSLECTVEGTSNPNLYWYRQAAGRGLQLLFYSVGIGQISSEVPQNLSASRPQDRQFILSSKKLLLSDSGFYLCAWSVYGGASDTQYFGPGTRLTVL.

This clonotype was counted only a few times. The chain has TRBV27 and TRBJ1-1; 10 nucleotides align to TRBD1. From germline, CDR1 is MNHEY and CDR2 SMNVEV (reference sequence). This CDR3 is built from 17 residues. Unmatched junction bases numbered 7, after V lost 0 bases and J lost 3 bases. CDR3 sequence (DNA): TGTGCCAGCAGTTTATCGGGGACAGGGGTAAGGTACACTGAAGCTTTCTTT. Protein product: CASSLSGTGVRYTEAFF.

This clonotype was observed a handful of times. The gene calls are TRBV11-2 and TRBJ2-7, with D hard to call. V lost 1 base to trimming and J lost 0 bases, with 13 bases between them. The germline V gene encodes CDR1 SGHAT and CDR2 FQNNGV. The CDR3 spans 16 residues. CDR3 residues: CASSLAHQASSYEQYV. Here the CDR3 DNA reads TGTGCCAGCAGCTTAGCCCATCAAGCGAGCTCCTACGAGCAGTACGTC.

This clonotype came up a few times. The chain couples TRBV7-3 to TRBJ2-3; no clear D. The CDR3 has 13 residues. The V end was cut by 3 bases, the J end by 5 bases, with 9 bases between. Germline lookup yields CDR1 SGHTA and CDR2 FQGTGA. The CDR3 region is CASSFYTLDTQYF. CDR3 DNA sequence: TGTGCCAGCAGCTTTTATACTTTAGATACGCAGTATTTT. The full variable domain, in which reference TRBV7-3 and TRBJ2-3 provide the parts outside the CDR3, is GAGVSQTPSNKVTEKGKYVELRCDPISGHTALYWYRQSLGQGPEFLIYFQGTGAADDSGLPNDRFFAVRPEGSVSTLKIQRTERGDSAVYLCASSFYTLDTQYFGPGTRLTVL.

In its sample, this clonotype was seen a few times. The chain joins TRBV4-2 to TRBJ2-3, with TRBD2 matching over 8 bases. This CDR3 is 16 amino acids long. Germline lookup yields CDR1 LGHNA and CDR2 YNFKEQ. With 4 bases clipped from V and 2 bases from J, the junction kept 8 bases outside the gene matches. This CDR3 is CASSLLAGGTTDTQYF. The CDR3 coding sequence is TGTGCCAGCAGCCTGCTGGCGGGGGGAACCACAGATACGCAGTATTTT.

This clonotype was recorded at least ten times. This chain joins TRBV14 and TRBJ2-7; D is unresolved. In germline, CDR1 is SGHDN, CDR2 FVKESK. CDR3 size: 13 residues. Between the trimmed V and J ends, which lost 1 base and 6 bases, there was a span of 10 bases. CDR3 nucleotide sequence: TGTGCCAGCAGCCAAGTTCGAGTTACCGAGCAGTACTTC. Its translation is CASSQVRVTEQYF.

This clonotype was observed many times. V is TRBV12-3 or TRBV12-4 and J is TRBJ2-1, with D perhaps matching TRBD2 (7 bases). This CDR3 region has 15 residues. V lost 1 base and J 4 bases, leaving 11 bases between the germline ends. CDR3 loop: CASSLGGGRYNEQFF. The CDR3 region has the DNA TGTGCCAGCAGTTTAGGCGGGGGCCGGTACAATGAGCAGTTCTTC.

This clonotype has only a few counts. The V call is TRBV4-2, the J call TRBJ2-3; TRBD2 aligns across 7 bases. The germline V gene encodes CDR1 LGHNA and CDR2 YNFKEQ. This CDR3 contains 17 residues. Trimming removed 3 bases from V and 3 bases from J; junction bases left unmatched: 12. The CDR3 coding sequence is TGTGCCAGCAGCCAGTACCAGGCCTCCGGGGGGACAGATACGCAGTATTTT. Residues: CASSQYQASGGTDTQYF.